A selection of T cell receptor beta chains follows, all from one sample in a study of response to subunit inactivated influenza vaccine. TCRdb itself ran the RT-PCR reads through MiXCR, one entry per CDR3 protein. The table lists approximately 700,000 distinct CDR3 sequences, around 16% of them singletons. This specimen was PBMCs from blood, taken 11 to 12 days after vaccination. The receptors stem from a man aged 45-60 years who received an inactivated influenza vaccine. CDR3s include the opening cysteine and the closing phenylalanine or tryptophan. D genes are given only for firm matches. Some rows mark clone size as missing; the rest say once, few, many or name a class of expanded clone.

-	many	TRBV29-1	TRBJ2-5	CSVATGTEETQYF	TGCAGCGTGGCCACAGGGACCGAAGAGACCCAGTACTTC
-	few	TRBV10-3	TRBJ2-2	CAISEDGNTGELFF	TGTGCCATCAGTGAAGACGGAAACACCGGGGAGCTGTTTTTT
-	-	TRBV7-2	TRBJ2-1	CASSLQRLRQYNEQFF	TGTGCCAGCAGCTTACAACGACTGCGTCAATACAATGAGCAGTTCTTC
-	-	TRBV28	TRBJ2-2	CASSLHPTGGTGELFF	TGTGCCAGCAGTTTACACCCAACAGGCGGGACCGGGGAGCTGTTTTTT
TRBD1	few	TRBV5-1	TRBJ2-3	CASSIGQGRDTQYF	TGCGCCAGCAGCATTGGACAGGGGCGGGATACGCAGTATTTT
-	few	TRBV20-1	TRBJ1-1	CSARDPGGRNTEAFF	TGCAGTGCTAGAGATCCGGGAGGTAGGAACACTGAAGCTTTCTTT
TRBD1	-	TRBV15	TRBJ1-6	CATRDPTGINSPLHF	TGTGCCACCAGAGACCCGACAGGGATCAATTCACCCCTCCACTTT
-	many	TRBV12-3/TRBV12-4	TRBJ2-7	CASSLETGGLYEQYF	TGTGCCAGCAGTTTAGAGACAGGAGGACTTTACGAGCAGTACTTC
-	many	TRBV29-1	TRBJ2-7	CSVAAAPRGEQYF	TGCAGCGTTGCGGCAGCCCCGCGGGGCGAGCAGTACTTC
TRBD2	many	TRBV11-1	TRBJ2-2	CASSLTRAGGAGELFF	TGTGCCAGCAGCTTAACGAGGGCGGGAGGCGCCGGGGAGCTGTTTTTT